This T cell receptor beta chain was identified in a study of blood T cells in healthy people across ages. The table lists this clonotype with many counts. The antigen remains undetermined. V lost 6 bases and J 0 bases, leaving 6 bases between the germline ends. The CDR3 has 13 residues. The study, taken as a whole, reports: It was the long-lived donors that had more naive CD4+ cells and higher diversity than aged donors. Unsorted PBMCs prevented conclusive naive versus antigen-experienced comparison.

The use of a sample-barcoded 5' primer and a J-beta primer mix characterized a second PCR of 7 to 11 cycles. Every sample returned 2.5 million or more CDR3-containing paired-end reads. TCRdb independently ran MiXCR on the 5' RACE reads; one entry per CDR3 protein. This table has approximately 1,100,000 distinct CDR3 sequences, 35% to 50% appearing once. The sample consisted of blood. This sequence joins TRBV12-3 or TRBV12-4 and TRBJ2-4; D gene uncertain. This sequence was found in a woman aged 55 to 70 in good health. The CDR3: CASSFGAKNIQYF. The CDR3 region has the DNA TGTGCCAGCAGCTTTGGAGCCAAAAACATTCAGTACTTC.